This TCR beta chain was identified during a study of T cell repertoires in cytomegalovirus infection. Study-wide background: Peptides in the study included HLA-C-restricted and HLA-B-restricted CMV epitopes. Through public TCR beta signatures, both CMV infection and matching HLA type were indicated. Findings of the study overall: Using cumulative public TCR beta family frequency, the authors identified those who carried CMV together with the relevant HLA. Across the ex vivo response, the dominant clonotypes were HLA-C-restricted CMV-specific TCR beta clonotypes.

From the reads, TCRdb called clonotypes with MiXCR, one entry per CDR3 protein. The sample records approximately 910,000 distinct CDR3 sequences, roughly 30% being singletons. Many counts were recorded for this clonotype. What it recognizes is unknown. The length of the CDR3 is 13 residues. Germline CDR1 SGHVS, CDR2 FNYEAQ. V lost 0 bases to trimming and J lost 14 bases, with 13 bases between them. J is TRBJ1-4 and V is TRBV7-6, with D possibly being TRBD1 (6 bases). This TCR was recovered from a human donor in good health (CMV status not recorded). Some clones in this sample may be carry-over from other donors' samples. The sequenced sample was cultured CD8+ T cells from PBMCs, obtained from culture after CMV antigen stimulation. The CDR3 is CASSLAKRTELFF. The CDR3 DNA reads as TGTGCCAGCAGCTTAGCGAAACGGACAGAGCTGTTTTTT.